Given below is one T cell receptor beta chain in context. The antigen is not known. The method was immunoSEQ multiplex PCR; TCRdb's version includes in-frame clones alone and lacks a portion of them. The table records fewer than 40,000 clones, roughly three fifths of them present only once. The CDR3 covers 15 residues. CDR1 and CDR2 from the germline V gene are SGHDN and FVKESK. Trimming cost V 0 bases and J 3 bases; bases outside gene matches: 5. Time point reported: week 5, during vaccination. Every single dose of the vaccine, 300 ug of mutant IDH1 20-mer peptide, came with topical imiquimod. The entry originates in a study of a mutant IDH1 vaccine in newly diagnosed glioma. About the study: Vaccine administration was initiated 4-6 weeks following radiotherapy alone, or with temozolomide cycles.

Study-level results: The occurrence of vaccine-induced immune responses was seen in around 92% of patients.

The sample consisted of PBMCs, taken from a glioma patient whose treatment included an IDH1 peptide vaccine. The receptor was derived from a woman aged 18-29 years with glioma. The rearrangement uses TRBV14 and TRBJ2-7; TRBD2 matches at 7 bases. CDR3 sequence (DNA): TGTGCCAGCAGCCAAGACCTAGCGGCCTACTACGAGCAGTACTTC. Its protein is CASSQDLAAYYEQYF.